This TCR beta chain was captured in a study of blood T cell repertoires in COVID-19 (dated by TCRdb to 2018 to 2021). Regarding the complete study: The collaborator samples originated in the United States, Italy and Spain and spanned the acute and convalescent phases of COVID-19. The prospective study material was composed of cDNA or gDNA derived from T cells, B-cell-depleted T cells, or PBMCs. Deeply sampled blood TCRbeta repertoires from subjects exposed to, actively infected with, or recovered from COVID-19 were included in the dataset. The repertoires were released in a freely available public database intended as a resource for research on the immune response to SARS-CoV-2. The samples were drawn from the first 160 participants of the ongoing ImmuneRACE study and from some 1,300 subjects provided by 6 global collaborators. The sample metadata nearly always contained a de-identified subject ID, COVID-19 status, age in years and sex. HLA class I and class II types, where available, came from metadata supplied by the sample provider rather than from assay-based typing. Results the study describes overall, beyond this receptor: The quantity of clinical and demographic metadata differed by source and by participant and was supplied without curation.

TCRbeta CDR3 regions were amplified from genomic DNA using the immunoSEQ Assay, a bias-controlled multiplex PCR. The published analysis was carried out like this. Nucleated cell counts per sample were estimated from amplification of reference gene primers within the assay. To quantify the absolute abundance of each unique TCRbeta CDR3 rearrangement, sequence reads were collapsed and filtered. For each sample, productive Simpson clonality was calculated as the square root of Simpson's diversity index across productive rearrangements. In its TCRdb copy, this immuneACCESS table keeps in-frame sequences only and misses some clones. Where compared with another copy, unresolved V genes explain less than half of these, and the others have no known cause. From that table come the V and J calls and clone size; the DNA was used to work out D and trimming. For this sample there are over 60,000 clones; 90% appear just once. 5% to 6% of the sample is held by the ten biggest clonotypes.

To note about this clone: The target of this receptor is not known. No base qualities exist here, and no much larger clone lies one base off it.

Each collaborating institution followed its own protocols to collect whole blood in K2EDTA tubes. For TCRbeta analysis, collaborators shipped samples in one of three forms: frozen whole blood, isolated PBMCs, or DNA extracted from either of those sample types. Inclusive of the bounding cysteine and phenylalanine, the CDR3 is 13 residues long. The CDR3 DNA has 39 bases and is translated from base 1. V ends up 6 bases short and J 7 bases short, with an unmatched junction base count of 7. Sequenced input: peripheral blood. The receptor was isolated from a man in his forties or fifties with acute or convalescent COVID-19. The chain links TRBV12-3 or TRBV12-4 with TRBJ1-2; TRBD1 matches 8 bases in the middle. The CDR3 is CASRFQGASGYTF. The bases read TGTGCCAGCAGGTTTCAGGGGGCGAGTGGCTACACCTTC.